This note documents a single TCR beta chain sequence. In the original processing: Counts of nucleated cells, estimated from reference gene primer amplification, were obtained. Profiling relied on immunoSEQ multiplex PCR, and the TCRdb table lists in-frame clones only, not all of them. For V, J and clone size, that table is used; D and trimming come from the DNA. The sample consists of 150,000 to 200,000 clones, 87% of them appearing once. The data belong to a study of blood T cell repertoires in COVID-19. Background on the study: Sample material is recorded as cDNA or gDNA derived from T cells, B-cell-depleted T cells, or PBMCs.

Germline assignment: CDR1 SEHNR and CDR2 FQNEAQ (reference sequence). Trimming left V 5 bases short and J 3 bases short, with 13 bases between. The CDR3 extends over 14 amino acids. The TCR originated in a woman between 18 and 29 years old who had recovered from COVID-19. Sequencing used peripheral blood. The chain combines TRBV7-9 with TRBJ2-5, with TRBD1 as a possible D gene (6 bases). The CDR3 sequence is CASSHRETKETQYF. The CDR3 DNA is TGTGCCAGCAGCCACAGGGAGACCAAAGAGACCCAGTACTTC.